This entry is about one T cell receptor beta chain. The sample originates from a study of shared clonotypes between healthy human individuals. Repertoires were generated with immunoSEQ multiplex PCR, while TCRdb's copy carries only in-frame clones and drops some. Found here are 2,500,000 or so clones, 93% of them singletons; the top ten hold more than 0.35%. CDR1 and CDR2 from the germline V gene are GTSNPN and SVGIG (reference sequence). V lost 5 bases and J lost 6; bases outside the gene matches: 6. The CDR3 is made up of 13 amino acids. This sequence originates from a man younger than 35 in good health. Some clones in this sample may be carry-over from other donors' samples. The chain has TRBV30 and TRBJ1-1; 10 bases are shared with TRBD1. The sample taken for sequencing was naive CD4+ T cells from PBMCs. Noted subset: CD45RA+ positively selected. The chain's CDR3 is CAWAGQGVSEAFF. CDR3 nucleotide sequence: TGTGCCTGGGCCGGACAGGGGGTCTCTGAAGCTTTCTTT.